This T cell receptor (beta chain) was recorded in a study of tumor-infiltrating lymphocytes in oesophageal squamous cell carcinoma. TCRdb re-analysed the PCR reads in MiXCR, keeping a single row per CDR3 protein. The sample lists over 8,500 distinct CDR3 sequences; 40% to 60% were seen once. CDR1 and CDR2 (germline): SGHDN, FVKESK. Trimming left V 4 bases short and J 3 bases short, with 4 bases between. The CDR3 loop spans 12 amino acids. The chain combines TRBV14 with TRBJ2-1; D not certain. This sequence originates from a female donor with esophageal squamous cell carcinoma. The material sequenced was esophageal tumor tissue. The CDR3 sequence is CASSPYYNEQFF. CDR3 DNA: TGTGCCAGCAGCCCGTACTACAATGAGCAGTTCTTC.